This T cell receptor (beta chain) was profiled in a study of cytomegalovirus exposure and HLA in healthy donors. It was with 60 Vbeta and 13 Jbeta primers that the PCR ran. Assay used: immunoSEQ multiplex PCR; TCRdb lists only in-frame clones, some missing. Among some 160,000 clones, 60% to 80% were seen once, and the ten largest hold 1.5% to 2%. The germline V and J ends were trimmed by 3 bases and 4 bases, with 9 bases remaining between them. Germline assignment: CDR1 LNHNV and CDR2 YYDKDF (reference sequence). The CDR3 is made up of 13 amino acids. This TCR was recovered from a woman under 40 in good health and CMV-seronegative. The sequenced material came from PBMCs. This sequence joins TRBV15 and TRBJ1-2; no firm D call. CDR3 bases: TGTGCCACCAGCAGCGGAGCTTTCTATGGCTACACCTTC. Its protein is CATSSGAFYGYTF.